A selection of T cell receptor beta chains follows, all from one sample in a study of human T cells and chemical hapten exposure. TCRdb reprocessed the RACE reads via MiXCR and lists one record per CDR3 protein. The sample lists around 200,000 distinct CDR3 sequences, around 23% occurring once. Sequenced here: whole blood, sampled in connection with sensitization to the hapten diphenylcyclopropenone (DPC). All receptors come from a woman aged 40 to 50 with alopecia areata. Some clones in this sample may be carry-over from other donors' samples. Each CDR3 is given with its conserved first and last residue. D genes are given only for firm matches. Some rows have no size entry. The others give once, few or many, or a class for an expanded clone.

v_call: TRBV4-2
clone_size: -
j_call: TRBJ1-2
d_call: TRBD1
cdr3_aa: CASSPTGSNYGYNF
cdr3_nt: TGTGCCAGCAGCCCGACAGGGTCTAACTATGGCTACAACTTC

v_call: TRBV20-1
clone_size: -
j_call: TRBJ2-5
d_call: -
cdr3_aa: CSARGIQIQETQYF
cdr3_nt: TGCAGTGCTAGGGGGATACAGATCCAAGAGACCCAGTACTTC

v_call: TRBV5-1
clone_size: -
j_call: TRBJ2-7
d_call: -
cdr3_aa: CASRQPGGTYEQYF
cdr3_nt: TGCGCCAGCAGACAACCCGGGGGTACTTACGAGCAGTACTTC

v_call: TRBV12-3/TRBV12-4
clone_size: -
j_call: TRBJ2-7
d_call: TRBD1
cdr3_aa: CASSWGTGPFYEQYF
cdr3_nt: TGTGCCAGCAGTTGGGGGACAGGACCATTCTACGAGCAGTACTTC

v_call: TRBV5-1
clone_size: -
j_call: TRBJ2-3
d_call: -
cdr3_aa: CASSLESGTSTDTQYF
cdr3_nt: TGCGCCAGCAGCTTGGAAAGCGGTACTAGCACAGATACGCAGTATTTT

v_call: TRBV9
clone_size: -
j_call: TRBJ2-1
d_call: TRBD2
cdr3_aa: CASSGGLAVYNEQFF
cdr3_nt: TGTGCCAGCAGCGGCGGACTAGCGGTCTACAATGAGCAGTTCTTC

v_call: TRBV25-1
clone_size: few
j_call: TRBJ2-3
d_call: TRBD1
cdr3_aa: CASNRGLGDTQYF
cdr3_nt: TGTGCCAGCAACAGGGGGCTAGGGGATACGCAGTATTTT

v_call: TRBV24-1
clone_size: -
j_call: TRBJ2-1
d_call: -
cdr3_aa: CATSDLVGPGFHNEQFF
cdr3_nt: TGTGCCACCAGTGATTTAGTGGGGCCCGGCTTCCACAATGAGCAGTTCTTC

v_call: TRBV28
clone_size: -
j_call: TRBJ2-1
d_call: TRBD1
cdr3_aa: CASRPGTGRFDEQFF
cdr3_nt: TGTGCCAGCAGGCCTGGGACAGGGAGATTCGATGAGCAGTTCTTC

v_call: TRBV29-1
clone_size: -
j_call: TRBJ2-7
d_call: TRBD1
cdr3_aa: CSVVGSSGQGIHEQYF
cdr3_nt: TGCAGCGTTGTGGGGAGCTCGGGACAGGGGATCCACGAGCAGTACTTC

v_call: TRBV29-1
clone_size: -
j_call: TRBJ1-5
d_call: -
cdr3_aa: CSVGTGVYQPQHF
cdr3_nt: TGCAGCGTTGGGACCGGGGTATATCAGCCCCAGCATTTT

v_call: TRBV7-8
clone_size: -
j_call: TRBJ2-7
d_call: -
cdr3_aa: CASSLEYSSYEQYF
cdr3_nt: TGTGCCAGCAGCTTAGAGTACAGCTCCTACGAGCAGTACTTC

v_call: TRBV6-2/TRBV6-3
clone_size: -
j_call: TRBJ1-2
d_call: -
cdr3_aa: CASSYDSYYTF
cdr3_nt: TGTGCCAGCAGTTACGACAGCTACTACACCTTC

v_call: TRBV11-2
clone_size: -
j_call: TRBJ2-1
d_call: TRBD2
cdr3_aa: CASSLGLAGGYLVFF
cdr3_nt: TGTGCCAGCAGCCTGGGACTAGCGGGAGGGTATCTTGTGTTCTTC

v_call: TRBV6-5
clone_size: few
j_call: TRBJ2-5
d_call: -
cdr3_aa: CASSQAGPLQETQYF
cdr3_nt: TGTGCCAGCAGCCAGGCGGGACCTCTACAAGAGACCCAGTACTTC

v_call: TRBV6-2/TRBV6-3
clone_size: many
j_call: TRBJ2-1
d_call: -
cdr3_aa: CASSSPSGRAAYNEQFF
cdr3_nt: TGTGCCAGCAGTTCGCCTTCGGGGCGGGCGGCCTACAATGAGCAGTTCTTC

v_call: TRBV29-1
clone_size: -
j_call: TRBJ2-3
d_call: -
cdr3_aa: CSVARSQFTDTQYF
cdr3_nt: TGCAGCGTTGCGCGTTCCCAGTTCACAGATACGCAGTATTTT

v_call: TRBV4-2
clone_size: many
j_call: TRBJ2-3
d_call: TRBD2
cdr3_aa: CASSQDGTSGSGAQYF
cdr3_nt: TGTGCCAGCAGCCAAGACGGGACTAGCGGGTCCGGGGCGCAGTATTTT

v_call: TRBV3-1
clone_size: -
j_call: TRBJ2-1
d_call: TRBD2
cdr3_aa: CASSPLGTSGSTEQFF
cdr3_nt: TGTGCCAGCAGCCCTCTCGGGACTAGCGGGAGTACTGAGCAGTTCTTC

v_call: TRBV6-2/TRBV6-3
clone_size: few
j_call: TRBJ2-7
d_call: -
cdr3_aa: CATTLTAGAPTYEQYF
cdr3_nt: TGTGCCACCACACTCACTGCGGGGGCGCCGACCTACGAGCAGTACTTC

v_call: TRBV7-2
clone_size: -
j_call: TRBJ2-1
d_call: -
cdr3_aa: CASSLDRTYNEQFF
cdr3_nt: TGTGCCAGCAGCTTGGACAGAACCTACAATGAGCAGTTCTTC

v_call: TRBV7-7
clone_size: many
j_call: TRBJ2-1
d_call: TRBD2
cdr3_aa: CASSSSYSGAYNEQFF
cdr3_nt: TGTGCTAGCAGTTCGAGCTATAGCGGGGCCTACAATGAGCAGTTCTTC

v_call: TRBV12-3/TRBV12-4
clone_size: -
j_call: TRBJ1-5
d_call: TRBD1
cdr3_aa: CAREDTGGGQPQHF
cdr3_nt: TGTGCCAGGGAAGATACAGGGGGCGGTCAGCCCCAGCATTTT

v_call: TRBV5-1
clone_size: few
j_call: TRBJ2-1
d_call: TRBD1
cdr3_aa: CASSRGQGAVNEQFF
cdr3_nt: TGCGCCAGCAGCCGGGGACAGGGGGCGGTCAATGAGCAGTTCTTC

v_call: TRBV20-1
clone_size: few
j_call: TRBJ2-7
d_call: TRBD1
cdr3_aa: CSARDPDRRTEQYF
cdr3_nt: TGCAGTGCTAGAGACCCGGACAGGAGGACCGAGCAGTACTTC

v_call: TRBV7-9
clone_size: few
j_call: TRBJ2-1
d_call: TRBD2
cdr3_aa: CASSEGTSGANEQFF
cdr3_nt: TGTGCCAGCAGCGAGGGGACTAGCGGGGCCAATGAGCAGTTCTTC

v_call: TRBV28
clone_size: few
j_call: TRBJ1-4
d_call: -
cdr3_aa: CASSLFRAGSNEKLFF
cdr3_nt: TGTGCCAGCAGTTTATTCAGGGCGGGGAGCAATGAAAAACTGTTTTTT

v_call: TRBV28
clone_size: -
j_call: TRBJ2-1
d_call: -
cdr3_aa: CASYSPHSLHRNEQFF
cdr3_nt: TGTGCCAGCTACAGCCCCCACAGCCTTCATAGGAATGAGCAGTTCTTC

v_call: TRBV4-3
clone_size: few
j_call: TRBJ1-1
d_call: TRBD1
cdr3_aa: CASSQGGTGDEAFF
cdr3_nt: TGCGCCAGCAGCCAAGGGGGGACAGGGGACGAAGCTTTCTTT

v_call: TRBV11-2
clone_size: -
j_call: TRBJ1-5
d_call: -
cdr3_aa: CASSLGSSRNQPQHF
cdr3_nt: TGTGCCAGCAGCTTAGGGTCCAGCCGCAATCAGCCCCAGCATTTT

v_call: TRBV10-3
clone_size: few
j_call: TRBJ2-7
d_call: -
cdr3_aa: CAIREGQNSYEQYF
cdr3_nt: TGTGCCATCAGGGAGGGACAGAACTCCTACGAGCAGTACTTC

v_call: TRBV6-2/TRBV6-3
clone_size: -
j_call: TRBJ2-6
d_call: -
cdr3_aa: CASSYAGQGRLKSGANVLTF
cdr3_nt: TGTGCCAGCAGTTACGCGGGGCAGGGCCGTCTTAAATCTGGGGCCAACGTCCTGACTTTC

v_call: TRBV3-1
clone_size: -
j_call: TRBJ2-1
d_call: -
cdr3_aa: CASSHEVRLTYNEQFF
cdr3_nt: TGTGCCAGCAGCCATGAAGTAAGGTTAACCTACAATGAGCAGTTCTTC

v_call: TRBV28
clone_size: -
j_call: TRBJ2-7
d_call: -
cdr3_aa: CASSSPVGEYF
cdr3_nt: TGTGCCAGCAGTTCCCCGGTTGGGGAGTACTTC

v_call: TRBV27
clone_size: -
j_call: TRBJ1-6
d_call: TRBD1
cdr3_aa: CASSPSRDRGMIHNSPLHF
cdr3_nt: TGTGCCAGCAGTCCCTCACGGGACAGGGGAATGATCCATAATTCACCCCTCCACTTT

v_call: TRBV27
clone_size: -
j_call: TRBJ1-4
d_call: -
cdr3_aa: CASSKQGWEKLFF
cdr3_nt: TGTGCCAGCAGTAAGCAGGGTTGGGAAAAACTGTTTTTT

v_call: TRBV29-1
clone_size: -
j_call: TRBJ1-1
d_call: TRBD1
cdr3_aa: CSARADRGTEAFF
cdr3_nt: TGCAGCGCCCGCGCCGACAGGGGGACTGAAGCTTTCTTT

v_call: TRBV6-2/TRBV6-3
clone_size: -
j_call: TRBJ1-1
d_call: TRBD1
cdr3_aa: CASHRGQLNTEAFF
cdr3_nt: TGTGCCAGTCATAGGGGACAGCTGAACACTGAAGCTTTCTTT

v_call: TRBV9
clone_size: few
j_call: TRBJ2-3
d_call: TRBD2
cdr3_aa: CASSVLAGSADTQYF
cdr3_nt: TGTGCCAGCAGTGTACTAGCGGGATCAGCAGATACGCAGTATTTT

v_call: TRBV18
clone_size: few
j_call: TRBJ2-1
d_call: -
cdr3_aa: CASSPPNPPGDNEQFF
cdr3_nt: TGTGCCAGCTCACCACCTAACCCCCCAGGGGACAATGAGCAGTTCTTC

v_call: TRBV27
clone_size: -
j_call: TRBJ2-3
d_call: -
cdr3_aa: CASSITGISTDTQYF
cdr3_nt: TGTGCCAGCAGTATAACAGGGATTAGCACAGATACGCAGTATTTT

v_call: TRBV12-3/TRBV12-4
clone_size: few
j_call: TRBJ2-1
d_call: TRBD2
cdr3_aa: CASRGLAGLTSSYNEQFF
cdr3_nt: TGTGCCAGCAGGGGACTAGCGGGATTGACTAGCTCCTACAATGAGCAGTTCTTC

v_call: TRBV29-1
clone_size: few
j_call: TRBJ1-6
d_call: -
cdr3_aa: CSVKLGAGDSPLHF
cdr3_nt: TGCAGCGTTAAACTTGGGGCGGGCGATTCACCCCTCCACTTT

v_call: TRBV12-3/TRBV12-4
clone_size: -
j_call: TRBJ2-7
d_call: TRBD1
cdr3_aa: CASSRDRTYEQYF
cdr3_nt: TGTGCCAGCAGCCGGGACAGGACCTACGAGCAGTACTTC

v_call: TRBV30
clone_size: few
j_call: TRBJ1-1
d_call: -
cdr3_aa: CAWKPGRPNTEAFF
cdr3_nt: TGTGCCTGGAAACCCGGACGGCCGAACACTGAAGCTTTCTTT

v_call: TRBV3-1
clone_size: -
j_call: TRBJ2-3
d_call: -
cdr3_aa: CASSQRQVPPSTDTQYF
cdr3_nt: TGTGCCAGCAGCCAGAGACAGGTCCCCCCCAGCACAGATACGCAGTATTTT

v_call: TRBV20-1
clone_size: many
j_call: TRBJ2-2
d_call: -
cdr3_aa: CSARGRRGTGELFF
cdr3_nt: TGCAGTGCTCGGGGACGCCGAGGCACCGGGGAGCTGTTTTTT

v_call: TRBV28
clone_size: few
j_call: TRBJ2-3
d_call: -
cdr3_aa: CASSGGTDTQYF
cdr3_nt: TGTGCCAGCAGTGGGGGCACAGATACGCAGTATTTT

v_call: TRBV6-2/TRBV6-3
clone_size: few
j_call: TRBJ2-3
d_call: -
cdr3_aa: CASRRTATDTQYF
cdr3_nt: TGTGCCAGCAGGAGGACAGCCACAGATACGCAGTATTTT

v_call: TRBV10-3
clone_size: -
j_call: TRBJ1-1
d_call: -
cdr3_aa: CAVSDRLNTEAFF
cdr3_nt: TGTGCCGTCAGTGACAGGTTGAACACTGAAGCTTTCTTT

v_call: TRBV12-3/TRBV12-4
clone_size: -
j_call: TRBJ1-5
d_call: -
cdr3_aa: CASSPGRGNQPQHF
cdr3_nt: TGTGCCAGCAGTCCAGGGAGGGGCAATCAGCCCCAGCATTTT

v_call: TRBV5-4
clone_size: few
j_call: TRBJ2-5
d_call: -
cdr3_aa: CASSLGRRQETQYF
cdr3_nt: TGTGCCAGCAGCTTGGGGCGGAGACAAGAGACCCAGTACTTC

v_call: TRBV2
clone_size: -
j_call: TRBJ1-1
d_call: -
cdr3_aa: CASRTANTEAFF
cdr3_nt: TGTGCCAGCAGGACAGCGAACACTGAAGCTTTCTTT

v_call: TRBV20-1
clone_size: -
j_call: TRBJ2-1
d_call: TRBD2
cdr3_aa: CSATRLAGGPGNEQFF
cdr3_nt: TGCAGTGCTACGCGACTAGCGGGAGGGCCGGGGAATGAGCAGTTCTTC

v_call: TRBV12-3/TRBV12-4
clone_size: -
j_call: TRBJ2-1
d_call: -
cdr3_aa: CASRGSSYNEQFF
cdr3_nt: TGTGCCAGCCGGGGGAGCTCCTACAATGAGCAGTTCTTC